One sample yielded the 31 T cell receptor beta chains listed below, sequenced in a study of T cell changes during pregnancy in multiple sclerosis. This table comes from immunoSEQ multiplex PCR, and its TCRdb copy is limited to in-frame clones, with some not included. The sample gives about 40,000 clones, roughly 93% of which show up once; 0.75% to 0.85% is in the top ten. Sequenced material: CD4+ T cells from peripheral blood mononuclear cells, taken before pregnancy. The source of these receptors is a female donor with multiple sclerosis, enrolled in a pregnancy study.

This chain links TRBV21-1 with TRBJ1-1; TRBD1, as called in the table, went unchecked against the DNA. TRBV21-1 corresponds to a pseudogene. This CDR3 is built from 14 residues. The CDR3 loop is CASVPFTSNTEAFF. Written as DNA, the CDR3 is TGTGCCAGCGTCCCCTTCACAAGTAACACTGAAGCTTTCTTT.

The chain uses TRBV18 and TRBJ2-7; 8 nucleotides align to TRBD1. The CDR3 totals 16 residues. Germline V CDR1 and CDR2: KGHSH, LQKENI. Trimming cost V 4 bases and J 0 bases; bases outside gene matches: 8. DNA for the CDR3: TGTGCCAGCTCACTTGGGACAGGCTACAGCTCCTACGAGCAGTACTTC. The encoded protein is CASSLGTGYSSYEQYF.

The chain carries TRBV11-3 and TRBJ2-7; D is ambiguous. Trimming shortened V by 4 bases and J by 8 bases, and 18 bases separated the two germline ends. In germline, CDR1 is SGHNT, CDR2 YENEEA. This CDR3 spans 14 amino acids. CDR3 residues: CASSSSPQAPKQYF. DNA of the CDR3: TGTGCCAGCAGCTCGAGCCCCCAGGCCCCTAAGCAGTACTTC.

The chain employs TRBV19 and TRBJ1-1; possibly TRBD1 for D (6 bases). Trimming took off 6 bases at V and 3 bases at J, with 17 bases between the two ends. Germline V gene sequence: CDR1 LNHDA, CDR2 SQIVND (reference sequence). This CDR3 region has 15 residues. For the CDR3, the DNA is TGTGCCAGTAGAACAGGGTTCGACCCCGACACTGAAGCTTTCTTT. Its translation: CASRTGFDPDTEAFF.

The CDR3 sequence is CASSPNTGELFF. CDR3 DNA: TGTGCCAGCAGCCCTAACACCGGGGAGCTGTTTTTT. The chain employs TRBV16 and TRBJ2-2; no definite D call. The length of the CDR3 is 12 residues. Trimming shortened V by 4 bases and J by 2 bases, and 2 bases separated the two germline ends. Germline V gives CDR1 KGHSY, CDR2 FQNENV.

This clone appeared a single time. The chain joins TRBV10-2 to TRBJ2-1; the D is unclear. The CDR3 runs 15 residues. V lost 6 bases, J lost 2 bases, and 14 bases lay in between. The V gene's germline CDR1 is WSHSY and CDR2 SAAADI. The DNA of the CDR3 is TGCGCCAGCAGCACCACTGCCCCCACCTACAATGAGCAGTTCTTC. Protein sequence: CASSTTAPTYNEQFF.

The chain uses TRBV9 and TRBJ2-1, with 9 bases identical to TRBD2. In germline, CDR1 is SGDLS, CDR2 YYNGEE. The ends lost 0 bases at V and 4 bases at J; junction bases unmatched: 5. This CDR3 comprises 16 residues. In DNA form, the CDR3 reads TGTGCCAGCAGCGTAGGGGGACTAGCAGGTTACAATGAGCAGTTCTTC. Protein product: CASSVGGLAGYNEQFF. The full variable domain, rest sourced from reference TRBV9 and TRBJ2-1, is DSGVTQTPKHLITATGQRVTLRCSPRSGDLSVYWYQQSLDQGLQFLIQYYNGEERAKGNILERFSAQQFPDLHSELNLSSLELGDSALYFCASSVGGLAGYNEQFFGPGTRLTVL.

For this clone: At one boundary the junction diverges from the germline segment, which might be a read error. The chain's CDR3 is CASSLAGANEQFF. In DNA form, the CDR3 reads TGTGCTAGCAGCTTAGCGGGAGCCAATGAGCAGTTCTTC. The rearrangement joins TRBV7-7 to TRBJ2-1; 9 bases fit TRBD2. This CDR3 has 13 residues. From germline, CDR1 is SSHAT and CDR2 FNYEAQ (reference sequence).

The rearrangement joins TRBV9 to TRBJ2-7; D is ambiguous. Germline-derived CDR1 and CDR2 are SGDLS and YYNGEE. The CDR3 has 16 residues. V lost 3 bases, J lost 3 bases, and 19 bases lay in between. The CDR3 loop is CASSAFRQAKIYEQYF. The CDR3 region has the DNA TGTGCCAGCAGCGCTTTTAGGCAGGCCAAAATCTACGAGCAGTACTTC.

The rearrangement links TRBV6-5 to TRBJ1-2, with 8 bases identical to TRBD1. With V trimmed by 8 bases and J by 8 bases, 13 bases remained unmatched. Per germline, CDR1 MNHEY and CDR2 SVGAGI. The CDR3 sequence is 14 residues long. The CDR3 DNA follows: TGTGCCAGCCGAACCAGGACAGGGAGTCGGGGCTACACCTTC. This sequence encodes CASRTRTGSRGYTF.

In DNA, the CDR3 is TGTGCCAGCAGCGTAGCTGTTAATGAAAAACTGTTTTTT. Translation: CASSVAVNEKLFF. J is TRBJ1-4 and V is TRBV9; D ambiguous. This CDR3 is 13 amino acids long. From germline, CDR1 is SGDLS and CDR2 YYNGEE. The V and J ends lost 0 bases and 4 bases respectively, with 4 bases between them.

The V gene is TRBV19, the J gene TRBJ1-2; D not certain. The CDR3 runs 14 residues. The V end was cut by 0 bases, the J end by 5 bases, with 10 bases between. CDR1 is LNHDA, CDR2 SQIVND, per germline (reference sequence). CDR3 nucleotide sequence: TGTGCCAGTAGTATAGATCGTGGGAGGTATGGCTACACCTTC. Amino acid sequence: CASSIDRGRYGYTF.

As regards this clone: This CDR3 is missing its conserved last phenylalanine or tryptophan, likely due to a read error. The DNA is left out, because the CDR3 cannot be placed on it with certainty; the CDR3 is given as TCRdb lists it. The rearrangement joins TRBV20-1 to TRBJ2-6; the D call TRBD2 from the table was never checked on the DNA. In germline, CDR1 is DFQATT, CDR2 SNEGSKA (reference sequence). 9 amino acids form the CDR3, both terminal residues included. The CDR3 is CSARAGPRV.

V is TRBV5-1 and J is TRBJ1-3; D call uncertain. Trimming left V 4 bases short and J 0 bases short, with 20 bases between. Germline lookup yields CDR1 SGHRS and CDR2 YFSETQ. The CDR3 has 18 amino acids. The CDR3 protein is CASSRFSILANSGNTIYF. In nucleotides, the CDR3 is TGCGCCAGCAGCCGTTTCTCCATCCTAGCTAACTCTGGAAACACCATATATTTT.

V is TRBV14 and J is TRBJ2-2, with TRBD2 identical over 8 bases. J gave up 4 bases and V 3 bases, and 13 bases lay outside the gene matches. The CDR3 spans 18 residues. Per the germline V gene, CDR1 is SGHDN and CDR2 is FVKESK. This chain's CDR3 is CASSHSIAERGITGELFF. CDR3 bases: TGTGCCAGCAGCCATTCTATAGCCGAGCGGGGGATCACCGGGGAGCTGTTTTTT.

V usage is TRBV27 and J usage is TRBJ1-3; 8 positions match TRBD1. The CDR3 has 15 residues. CDR1 and CDR2 from the germline V gene are MNHEY and SMNVEV (reference sequence). With V trimmed by 6 bases and J by 0 bases, 4 bases remained unmatched. The CDR3 loop is CASSGQGRSGNTIYF. DNA of the CDR3: TGTGCCAGCAGCGGACAGGGACGCTCTGGAAACACCATATATTTT.

The genes are TRBV7-2 and TRBJ2-1; 9 nucleotides agree with TRBD1. The J segment lost 7 bases and the V segment lost 6 bases, leaving 7 bases of the junction unmatched. CDR3 size: 14 residues. Germline V CDR1 and CDR2: SGHTA, FQGNSA. The CDR3 spells CASRAGQGLNEQFF. As DNA, the CDR3 is TGTGCCAGCAGAGCAGGACAGGGGTTGAATGAGCAGTTCTTC.

The chain employs TRBV27 and TRBJ2-1, with 8 bases that match TRBD2. From germline, CDR1 is MNHEY and CDR2 SMNVEV (reference sequence). Unmatched junction bases numbered 4, after V lost 2 bases and J lost 7 bases. The CDR3 extends over 14 amino acids. For the CDR3, the DNA is TGTGCCAGCAGTTTACAGGGGACTAGGAATGAGCAGTTCTTC. As protein: CASSLQGTRNEQFF.

The chain carries TRBV28 and TRBJ1-3; 8 positions match TRBD1. The CDR3 length is 17 residues. Germline CDR1 and CDR2: MDHEN and SYDVKM. J lost 0 bases, V lost 2 bases, and 6 bases had no gene match. CDR3: CASSLVRGQASGNTIYF. The DNA of the CDR3 is TGTGCCAGCAGTTTAGTACGGGGACAGGCCTCTGGAAACACCATATATTTT.

J is TRBJ2-5 and V is TRBV11-2; 12 bases fit TRBD1. The CDR3 has 15 amino acids. V dropped 1 base and J dropped 5; count of bases not matched to a gene: 2. Germline V gives CDR1 SGHAT, CDR2 FQNNGV. The CDR3 spells CASSLGDRGLETQYF. In DNA form, the CDR3 reads TGTGCCAGCAGCTTAGGGGACAGGGGGCTGGAGACCCAGTACTTC.

This chain connects TRBV27 to TRBJ1-5; TRBD1 aligns across 7 bases. The germline V gene has CDR1 MNHEY and CDR2 SMNVEV (reference sequence). V lost 5 bases to trimming and J lost 7 bases; unmatched junction nucleotides: 11. CDR3 length equals 15 residues. CDR3 sequence: CASSPYGQADQPQHF. The DNA for the CDR3 is TGTGCCAGCAGTCCCTACGGACAGGCTGACCAGCCCCAGCATTTT.

This chain uses TRBV6-6 with TRBJ1-3; a weak D match, TRBD1 (5 bases). This CDR3 is 15 amino acids long. In germline, CDR1 is MNHNY, CDR2 SVGAGI (reference sequence). V dropped 4 bases and J dropped 3 bases, with 13 bases sitting between them. In nucleotides, the CDR3 is TGTGCCAGCAGTTCACGAGGGACTGGTGGAAACACCATATATTTT. Encoded protein: CASSSRGTGGNTIYF.

The V and J genes are TRBV5-1 and TRBJ2-2, with D uncertain. Between the trimmed V and J ends, which lost 7 bases and 1 base, there was a span of 8 bases. The CDR3 extends over 13 amino acids. Per germline, CDR1 SGHRS and CDR2 YFSETQ. CDR3 DNA: TGCGCCAGCTCCCCCCGGAACACCGGGGAGCTGTTTTTT. As protein: CASSPRNTGELFF.

This rearrangement joins TRBV4-3 to TRBJ2-7; D unclear. CDR1 is LGHNA, CDR2 YSLEER, per germline. This CDR3 comprises 14 residues. Deletions cut 1 base from V and 0 bases from J, with 7 bases between. The CDR3 sequence is CASSQGTASYEQYF. CDR3 DNA: TGCGCCAGCAGCCAAGGAACAGCCTCCTACGAGCAGTACTTC.

CDR3 in amino acids: CASRARNQPQHF. The CDR3 DNA reads as TGTGCCAGCAGGGCTAGGAATCAGCCCCAGCATTTT. The chain recombines TRBV27 with TRBJ1-5; D unclear. Per germline, CDR1 MNHEY and CDR2 SMNVEV (reference sequence). This CDR3 region has 12 residues. V was clipped by 6 bases and J by 4 bases, with 7 bases between them.

V gene TRBV18 combines with J gene TRBJ1-1, with a tentative D call TRBD1 (5 bases). The CDR3 length is 15 residues. The V end was cut by 3 bases, the J end by 4 bases, with 15 bases between. Germline CDR1 and CDR2: KGHSH and LQKENI. CDR3 in amino acids: CASSPLQGGVTEAFF. CDR3 nucleotides: TGTGCCAGCTCACCCCTGCAGGGAGGGGTCACTGAAGCTTTCTTT.

The chain combines TRBV28 with TRBJ1-1, with 7 bases matching TRBD1. Germline V gene sequence: CDR1 MDHEN, CDR2 SYDVKM. The junction had 9 bases not matched to a gene; V was cut back by 7 bases and J by 10 bases. This CDR3 region has 12 residues. CDR3 residues: CASTTGTVGAFF. The CDR3 DNA reads TGTGCCAGCACTACCGGGACAGTTGGAGCTTTCTTT.

J is TRBJ1-2 and V is TRBV6-5; D may be TRBD1 (6 bases). Germline V gives CDR1 MNHEY, CDR2 SVGAGI. V was clipped by 5 bases and J by 3 bases, with 16 bases between them. CDR3 length: 15 amino acids. The CDR3 nucleotides are TGTGCCAGCAGTCCGTCCGGGGGGCAGCACTATGGCTACACCTTC. It specifies CASSPSGGQHYGYTF.

The J gene is TRBJ2-3, the V gene TRBV9; maybe TRBD2 (5 bases). Deletions cut 1 base from V and 6 bases from J, with 12 bases between. The CDR3 is 14 amino acids. Germline lookup yields CDR1 SGDLS and CDR2 YYNGEE. CDR3 nucleotides: TGTGCCAGCAGCGTAACACTAGTCCACGATACGCAGTATTTT. It is translated as CASSVTLVHDTQYF.

The chain employs TRBV4-2 and TRBJ2-5; 8 bases are a match to TRBD2. CDR1 is LGHNA and CDR2 is YNFKEQ in the germline V gene. The CDR3 has 15 amino acids. The ends lost 1 base at V and 4 bases at J; junction bases unmatched: 5. The CDR3 sequence is CASSQGEAGVETQYF. CDR3 nucleotide sequence: TGTGCCAGCAGCCAAGGTGAAGCGGGAGTAGAGACCCAGTACTTC.

The rearrangement uses TRBV29-1 and TRBJ2-3; 8 bases are shared with TRBD2. J was trimmed by 6 bases and V by 5 bases; bases with no gene match: 7. The CDR3 is 13 amino acids. Germline V gene data show CDR1 as SQVTM and CDR2 as ANQGSEA. The CDR3 nucleotides read TGCAGCGTTAGGGCGGGAGGTGGGGATACGCAGTATTTT. Residues: CSVRAGGGDTQYF.